This is a list of T cell receptor beta chains from one sample in a study of blood T cells in healthy people across ages. TCRdb reanalysed the 5' RACE reads using MiXCR and keeps one entry per CDR3 protein. The sample gives 710,000 or so distinct CDR3 sequences, roughly 32% of which show up once; less than 20% is in the top ten. What was sequenced was blood. Receptor source: a woman of 80 years or more in good health. The CDR3 runs from the conserved cysteine through the conserved F or W. Each record gives: J gene, V gene, D gene, clone size, CDR3 DNA, CDR3 protein. A D gene is named only where the DNA matches it firmly. Where a row states a size, it is once, few, many or the class of an expanded clone; other rows omit it.

j_call: TRBJ2-7; v_call: TRBV30; d_call: TRBD1; clone_size: many; cdr3_nt: TGTGCCTGGACCCCGGACAGGGGCTTCTACGAGCAGTACTTC; cdr3_aa: CAWTPDRGFYEQYF
j_call: TRBJ1-4; v_call: TRBV20-1; d_call: -; clone_size: many; cdr3_nt: TGCAGTGCCCAAGGCTGGGGGGAAAAACTGTTTTTT; cdr3_aa: CSAQGWGEKLFF
j_call: TRBJ2-7; v_call: TRBV5-1; d_call: TRBD2; clone_size: many; cdr3_nt: TGTGCCAGCAGCTTAGCGGGAAGATCCTACGAGCAGTACTTC; cdr3_aa: CASSLAGRSYEQYF
j_call: TRBJ2-5; v_call: TRBV7-2; d_call: -; clone_size: many; cdr3_nt: TGTGCCAGCAGCAAAGGGGGGCAGCAAGAGACCCAGTACTTC; cdr3_aa: CASSKGGQQETQYF
j_call: TRBJ2-3; v_call: TRBV3-1; d_call: TRBD2; clone_size: many; cdr3_nt: TGTGCCAGCACCCCAAGCGGGGCTAGCACAGATACGCAGTATTTT; cdr3_aa: CASTPSGASTDTQYF
j_call: TRBJ2-3; v_call: TRBV29-1; d_call: TRBD2; clone_size: many; cdr3_nt: TGCAGCGTACGACTAGCGGGGGCCCTGCGCACAGATACGCAGTATTTT; cdr3_aa: CSVRLAGALRTDTQYF
j_call: TRBJ2-1; v_call: TRBV18; d_call: TRBD1; clone_size: many; cdr3_nt: TGTGCCAGCTCACCCCTTCAGGGGGCGAAAAATGAGCAGTTCTTC; cdr3_aa: CASSPLQGAKNEQFF
j_call: TRBJ2-5; v_call: TRBV2; d_call: -; clone_size: -; cdr3_nt: TGTGCCAGCAGCTGGGTCTTAAAAGAGACCCAGTACTTC; cdr3_aa: CASSWVLKETQYF
j_call: TRBJ2-4; v_call: TRBV5-4; d_call: -; clone_size: -; cdr3_nt: TGTGCCAGCAGCGGCGGGTCCAGGGGAGACATTCAGTACTTC; cdr3_aa: CASSGGSRGDIQYF
j_call: TRBJ1-5; v_call: TRBV4-2; d_call: -; clone_size: -; cdr3_nt: TGTGCCAGCAGCCAAGATCGATCGAGGGGTGGGCAGCCCCAGCATTTT; cdr3_aa: CASSQDRSRGGQPQHF
j_call: TRBJ1-2; v_call: TRBV20-1; d_call: TRBD1; clone_size: many; cdr3_nt: TGCAGTGCTAGCAACAGGGGTGAAAAGGACACCTTC; cdr3_aa: CSASNRGEKDTF
j_call: TRBJ2-3; v_call: TRBV20-1; d_call: TRBD1; clone_size: many; cdr3_nt: TGCAGTGCTAGTTTCGGACAGGAATGGGTCACAGATACGCAGTATTTT; cdr3_aa: CSASFGQEWVTDTQYF
j_call: TRBJ1-1; v_call: TRBV12-3/TRBV12-4; d_call: -; clone_size: many; cdr3_nt: TGTGCCAGCACCTTCGGGACGGGGAACACTGAAGCTTTCTTT; cdr3_aa: CASTFGTGNTEAFF
j_call: TRBJ2-1; v_call: TRBV7-6; d_call: TRBD2; clone_size: -; cdr3_nt: TGTGCCAGCAGCTTAGCGAACGGGGGGAATCCCTACAATGAGCAGTTCTTC; cdr3_aa: CASSLANGGNPYNEQFF
j_call: TRBJ1-5; v_call: TRBV11-2; d_call: TRBD1; clone_size: -; cdr3_nt: TGTGCCAGCAGCTCCCCCGGGACAGGGAAGGATCAGCCCCAGCATTTT; cdr3_aa: CASSSPGTGKDQPQHF
j_call: TRBJ2-6; v_call: TRBV2; d_call: -; clone_size: -; cdr3_nt: TGTGCCAGCAGTGAAGCCAGGGGGGCCAACGTCCGGACTTTC; cdr3_aa: CASSEARGANVRTF
j_call: TRBJ1-1; v_call: TRBV30; d_call: -; clone_size: few; cdr3_nt: TGTGCCTGGAGTACCACAGGGAAGGCTGAAGCTTTCTTT; cdr3_aa: CAWSTTGKAEAFF
j_call: TRBJ2-1; v_call: TRBV5-1; d_call: -; clone_size: -; cdr3_nt: TGCGCCAGCAGCTTGGCTTTGGTCGCCCCTAATGAGCAGTTCTTC; cdr3_aa: CASSLALVAPNEQFF
j_call: TRBJ1-2; v_call: TRBV5-1; d_call: -; clone_size: many; cdr3_nt: TGCGCCAGCAGCCCCTCGGGACACTCCGGCGATGGCTACACCTTC; cdr3_aa: CASSPSGHSGDGYTF
j_call: TRBJ1-4; v_call: TRBV7-2; d_call: -; clone_size: -; cdr3_nt: TGTGCCAGCAGCCTTAGGGTAGGACAAACTGGGGAAAAACTGTTTTTT; cdr3_aa: CASSLRVGQTGEKLFF
j_call: TRBJ2-7; v_call: TRBV14; d_call: -; clone_size: few; cdr3_nt: TGTGTCAGCAGCACGAGGCCAGGCGAGCAGTACTTC; cdr3_aa: CVSSTRPGEQYF
j_call: TRBJ1-1; v_call: TRBV4-1; d_call: -; clone_size: -; cdr3_nt: TGCGCCAGCAGCCAAGTCATCAGGGCTGATACTGAAGCTTTCTTT; cdr3_aa: CASSQVIRADTEAFF
j_call: TRBJ2-1; v_call: TRBV4-1; d_call: TRBD2; clone_size: many; cdr3_nt: TGCGCCAGCAGCCGAAACGGACTAGCGGGGGATGAGCAGTTCTTC; cdr3_aa: CASSRNGLAGDEQFF
j_call: TRBJ1-2; v_call: TRBV7-9; d_call: -; clone_size: -; cdr3_nt: TGTGCCAGCACCAGTCCTCAGATTACGTTAGCTAACTATGGCTACACCTTC; cdr3_aa: CASTSPQITLANYGYTF
j_call: TRBJ1-1; v_call: TRBV5-1; d_call: -; clone_size: few; cdr3_nt: TGCGCCAGCAGCTTCGACGGACTCCAGAACACTGAAGCTTTCTTT; cdr3_aa: CASSFDGLQNTEAFF
j_call: TRBJ1-5; v_call: TRBV5-5; d_call: -; clone_size: many; cdr3_nt: TGTGCCAGCAGCCTCAACGACGTTGAGGGGAGGCAGCCCCAGCATTTT; cdr3_aa: CASSLNDVEGRQPQHF
j_call: TRBJ1-2; v_call: TRBV7-3; d_call: -; clone_size: few; cdr3_nt: TGTGCCAGCAGCGCAGACGGGGGTTCTAACTATGGCTACACCTTC; cdr3_aa: CASSADGGSNYGYTF
j_call: TRBJ1-2; v_call: TRBV3-1; d_call: TRBD1; clone_size: few; cdr3_nt: TGTGCCAGCAGCCACGGGACAGGGAGTGGCTACACCTTC; cdr3_aa: CASSHGTGSGYTF
j_call: TRBJ1-2; v_call: TRBV5-4; d_call: -; clone_size: few; cdr3_nt: TGTGCCAGCAGCTTGGCCGGGAGTGCCTATGGCTACACCTTC; cdr3_aa: CASSLAGSAYGYTF
j_call: TRBJ2-5; v_call: TRBV10-3; d_call: -; clone_size: many; cdr3_nt: TGTGCCATCAGCGACGACGGGGAGACCCAGTACTTC; cdr3_aa: CAISDDGETQYF
j_call: TRBJ2-7; v_call: TRBV6-1; d_call: -; clone_size: many; cdr3_nt: TGTGCCAGCACCCACTCCGCGACGGGACCCTACGAGCAGTACTTC; cdr3_aa: CASTHSATGPYEQYF
j_call: TRBJ1-1; v_call: TRBV7-3; d_call: -; clone_size: -; cdr3_nt: TGTGCCAGCAGCTTGAGGGGCTCTGGGGAAGCTTTCTTT; cdr3_aa: CASSLRGSGEAFF
j_call: TRBJ2-3; v_call: TRBV7-2; d_call: TRBD2; clone_size: few; cdr3_nt: TGTGCCAGCAGCTTGATCGGCGGGGGGACACTTAGCACAGATACGCAGTATTTT; cdr3_aa: CASSLIGGGTLSTDTQYF
j_call: TRBJ1-2; v_call: TRBV15; d_call: -; clone_size: few; cdr3_nt: TGTGCCACCAGCAGAGAGGGGGTAAACTATGGCTACACCTTC; cdr3_aa: CATSREGVNYGYTF
j_call: TRBJ2-1; v_call: TRBV11-2; d_call: TRBD2; clone_size: few; cdr3_nt: TGTGCCAGCAGCGTGAGTAGCGGGGGGTCGTACAATGAGCAGTTCTTC; cdr3_aa: CASSVSSGGSYNEQFF
j_call: TRBJ2-7; v_call: TRBV18; d_call: TRBD1; clone_size: many; cdr3_nt: TGTGCCAGCTTTGGGACAGGGATGAACGAGCAGTACTTC; cdr3_aa: CASFGTGMNEQYF
j_call: TRBJ1-6; v_call: TRBV7-2; d_call: TRBD1; clone_size: many; cdr3_nt: TGTGCCAGCAGCTTAGGCCCCAGGGGGACCTATAATTCACCCCTCCACTTT; cdr3_aa: CASSLGPRGTYNSPLHF
j_call: TRBJ1-1; v_call: TRBV12-3/TRBV12-4; d_call: -; clone_size: many; cdr3_nt: TGTGCCAGTCGTACAGGGTCCACTGAAGCTTTCTTT; cdr3_aa: CASRTGSTEAFF
j_call: TRBJ2-3; v_call: TRBV6-2/TRBV6-3; d_call: -; clone_size: many; cdr3_nt: TGTGCCACTTCTTCCTGGAGACAGGACAGCACAGATACGCAGTATTTT; cdr3_aa: CATSSWRQDSTDTQYF
j_call: TRBJ1-1; v_call: TRBV7-9; d_call: -; clone_size: once; cdr3_nt: TGTGCCAGCAGCTTAGGACCAGGGGAGACTGAAGCTTTCTTT; cdr3_aa: CASSLGPGETEAFF
j_call: TRBJ2-5; v_call: TRBV18; d_call: -; clone_size: few; cdr3_nt: TGTGCCAGCTCACCGATAGCGCGGGGGCGAAACCAAGAGACCCAGTACTTC; cdr3_aa: CASSPIARGRNQETQYF
j_call: TRBJ1-1; v_call: TRBV7-2; d_call: -; clone_size: once; cdr3_nt: TGTGCCAGCAGCTGGGGAAGACAGATGAACACTGAAGCTTTCTTT; cdr3_aa: CASSWGRQMNTEAFF
j_call: TRBJ2-5; v_call: TRBV6-5; d_call: -; clone_size: -; cdr3_nt: TGTGCCAGCAGTTACTCCTGGAGTGTCGGGCAAGAGACCCAGTACTTC; cdr3_aa: CASSYSWSVGQETQYF
j_call: TRBJ2-1; v_call: TRBV10-3; d_call: -; clone_size: -; cdr3_nt: TGTGCCATCTCAAGAGCCTACAATGAGCAGTTCTTC; cdr3_aa: CAISRAYNEQFF
j_call: TRBJ1-4; v_call: TRBV6-2/TRBV6-3; d_call: -; clone_size: many; cdr3_nt: TGTGCCAGCAGTTATGATTGGGAACACGATTCAAGGGAAAAACTGTTTTTT; cdr3_aa: CASSYDWEHDSREKLFF
j_call: TRBJ2-5; v_call: TRBV25-1; d_call: TRBD1; clone_size: -; cdr3_nt: TGTGCCAGCAGTGAATGGACAGGAGAGACCCAGTACTTC; cdr3_aa: CASSEWTGETQYF
j_call: TRBJ1-4; v_call: TRBV5-4; d_call: -; clone_size: -; cdr3_nt: TGTGCCAGCAGCTTGGACAGGGATAATGAAAAACTGTTTTTT; cdr3_aa: CASSLDRDNEKLFF
j_call: TRBJ2-5; v_call: TRBV5-1; d_call: -; clone_size: many; cdr3_nt: TGCGCCAGCAGCTTGGTCCTAGCTAAGCAAGAGACCCAGTACTTC; cdr3_aa: CASSLVLAKQETQYF
j_call: TRBJ2-3; v_call: TRBV14; d_call: TRBD1; clone_size: few; cdr3_nt: TGTGCCAGCAGCCAAGATCCCGGACAGGGGGTGAATACGCAGTATTTT; cdr3_aa: CASSQDPGQGVNTQYF